This note documents a single TCR beta chain sequence. As yet, its antigen is unknown. Trimming pared 2 bases from V and 2 bases from J, leaving 15 bases between. The germline gives CDR1 WNHNN, CDR2 SYGVQD (reference sequence). CDR3 length: 16 residues. The protocol was immunoSEQ multiplex PCR, while the TCRdb copy is restricted to in-frame clones and leaves out a portion. The sample includes approximately 100,000 clones, more than 75% of them seen just once. Pooled samples include second doses given at about 4 or 12 weeks. This sample stems from a study of T cell responses to AZD1222 COVID-19 vaccine. Whole-study results and caveats: At study baseline, merely a handful of AZD1222 recipients were seropositive. Of spike-specific TCRs, nearly half reportedly target regions left unmutated in variants. Mostly white British, mostly female donors; authors suggested clonal diversity may be underestimated.

This sequence was found in an adult who received the AZD1222 COVID-19 vaccine. Sequencing was performed on peripheral blood, taken 28 days after the second AZD1222 dose. The chain couples TRBV10-1 to TRBJ1-1; D is uncertain. CDR3 sequence reads: CASSEQSTSRNTEAFF. As DNA, the CDR3 is TGCGCCAGCAGTGAGCAAAGTACGTCCAGAAACACTGAAGCTTTCTTT.